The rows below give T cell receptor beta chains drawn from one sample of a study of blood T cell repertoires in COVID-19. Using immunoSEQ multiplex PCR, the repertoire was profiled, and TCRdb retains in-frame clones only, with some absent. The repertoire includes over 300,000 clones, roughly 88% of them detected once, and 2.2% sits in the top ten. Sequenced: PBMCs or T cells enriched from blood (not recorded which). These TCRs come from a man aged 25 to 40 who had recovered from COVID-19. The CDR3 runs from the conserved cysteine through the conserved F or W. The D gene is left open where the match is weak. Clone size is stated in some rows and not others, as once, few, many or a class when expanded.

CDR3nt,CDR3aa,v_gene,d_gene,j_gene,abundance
TGCGCCAGCAGGTCCGTGGGGGCAGGGGGCAATCAGCCCCAGCATTTT,CASRSVGAGGNQPQHF,TRBV5-1,NA,TRBJ1-5,NA
TGTGCCAGCAGCCAAGATCGCGGACAGGGGGGCAAAGCTTATAATTCACCCCTCCACTTT,CASSQDRGQGGKAYNSPLHF,TRBV3-1/TRBV3-2,TRBD1,TRBJ1-6,NA
TGCGCCAGCAGCACGAGCGGGGGAGGAGATACGCAGTATTTT,CASSTSGGGDTQYF,TRBV5-1,TRBD2,TRBJ2-3,NA
TGTGCCAGCAGCTTGGGACAGGGGGCAGGGGATACGCAGTATTTT,CASSLGQGAGDTQYF,TRBV11-3,TRBD1,TRBJ2-3,NA
TGTGCCACCAGACTAGCGGGGGGGCGAAGCGAGCAGTTCTTC,CATRLAGGRSEQFF,TRBV11-2,TRBD2,TRBJ2-1,NA
TGCAGCGTTGCGGGACAGGTCAATCAGCCCCAGCATTTT,CSVAGQVNQPQHF,TRBV29-1,TRBD1,TRBJ1-5,NA
TGCGCCAGCAGCTTGAACGGACTAGCGGGGGGCAACAATGAGCAGTTCTTC,CASSLNGLAGGNNEQFF,TRBV5-1,TRBD2,TRBJ2-1,NA
TGTGCCAGCAGTTACTTTAGCGGGGGATCCTACGAGCAGTACTTC,CASSYFSGGSYEQYF,TRBV6-5,TRBD2,TRBJ2-7,NA
TGTGCCAGCAGCTCGGGGACAGGGAACTATGGCTACACCTTC,CASSSGTGNYGYTF,TRBV5-5,TRBD1,TRBJ1-2,once
TGTGCCAGCAGCGACGGGGGGGCTGGAAACACCATATATTTT,CASSDGGAGNTIYF,TRBV9,NA,TRBJ1-3,NA
TGTGCCAGCAGCTTAGGGCTAGCGGGGGCCGCCCCTAGCACAGATACGCAGTATTTT,CASSLGLAGAAPSTDTQYF,TRBV7-8,TRBD2,TRBJ2-3,NA
TGTGCCAGCAGTTACTCGGAGGGGGGGTACTACGAGCAGTACTTC,CASSYSEGGYYEQYF,TRBV6-5,NA,TRBJ2-7,NA
TGCGCCAGCAGCCTCGGACAGGGTTCGTACGAGCAGTACTTC,CASSLGQGSYEQYF,TRBV5-1,TRBD1,TRBJ2-7,NA
TGCAGCGTCGAACAGGGGGCCGAGACCCAGTACTTC,CSVEQGAETQYF,TRBV29-1,TRBD1,TRBJ2-5,NA
TGTGCCAGCAGTGAAGGACAGGGGGCGCGGAATGAGCAGTTCTTC,CASSEGQGARNEQFF,TRBV4-2,TRBD1,TRBJ2-1,NA
TGTGCCAGCAGCCTCCCGCAGGACGAGCAGTACTTC,CASSLPQDEQYF,TRBV5-4,NA,TRBJ2-7,NA
TGTGCCACCAGTGAGCTGGCAGGGGAGATCACTGAAGCTTTCTTT,CATSELAGEITEAFF,TRBV24-1,NA,TRBJ1-1,NA
TGTGCCATCAGTGGACAGGGCGGATCCTACAATGAGCAGTTCTTC,CAISGQGGSYNEQFF,TRBV10-3,TRBD1,TRBJ2-1,once
TGTGCCAGCAGCGCAACCGGGACAGGAAATTCACCCCTCCACTTT,CASSATGTGNSPLHF,TRBV7-2,TRBD1,TRBJ1-6,NA
TGTGCCAGCGGTAGGGCTAGCGGGGGTTCTAGCACAGATACGCAGTATTTT,CASGRASGGSSTDTQYF,TRBV19,TRBD2,TRBJ2-3,NA
TGCGCCAGCAGCCTCGGACAGTCCTCTAAGAACACTGAAGCTTTCTTT,CASSLGQSSKNTEAFF,TRBV5-1,NA,TRBJ1-1,NA
TGTGCCAGCAGCTCTACAGGGGCGAAGAACACTGAAGCTTTCTTT,CASSSTGAKNTEAFF,TRBV7-9,TRBD1,TRBJ1-1,NA
TGCGCCAGCAGCCACGGGACAGTTCCTAACTATGGCTACACCTTC,CASSHGTVPNYGYTF,TRBV4-3,TRBD1,TRBJ1-2,few
TGTGCCTTGGAGGGGAGGGCCTCTGGAAACACCATATATTTT,CALEGRASGNTIYF,TRBV30,NA,TRBJ1-3,NA
TGTGCCAGCAGCTTATCTGTGGGCCCCTACAATGAGCAGTTCTTC,CASSLSVGPYNEQFF,TRBV11-2,NA,TRBJ2-1,NA
TGTGCCAGCAGCCAAGATCGGGGGGCTAATGAAAAACTGTTTTTT,CASSQDRGANEKLFF,TRBV4-2,NA,TRBJ1-4,NA
TGCAGCGTGGGGGACAATAGCAATCAGCCCCAGCATTTT,CSVGDNSNQPQHF,TRBV29-1,NA,TRBJ1-5,NA
TGTGCCAGCAGTCCGGACAGGGGTGACGAGCAGTACTTC,CASSPDRGDEQYF,TRBV2,TRBD1,TRBJ2-7,NA
TGCAGCGTTGTTTCAGGGGAAAATGGCAATGAGCAGTTCTTC,CSVVSGENGNEQFF,TRBV29-1,NA,TRBJ2-1,NA
TGTGCCAGCACCATCCGGGACAGGGGAGATTCACCCCTCCACTTT,CASTIRDRGDSPLHF,TRBV2,TRBD1,TRBJ1-6,NA
TGTGCCTGGAGCCCGACAGTGTACTCCTACGAGCAGTACTTC,CAWSPTVYSYEQYF,TRBV30,NA,TRBJ2-7,NA
TGTGCCAGCAGTTACGATTCGGGGACCGGGGAGCTGTTTTTT,CASSYDSGTGELFF,TRBV6-5,NA,TRBJ2-2,NA
TGTGCCAGCAGCCTACAGGGGCTAGGTCAGCCCCAGCATTTT,CASSLQGLGQPQHF,TRBV2,TRBD1,TRBJ1-5,once
TGTGCCAGTAGTATAGGTACAGGGTTGTCTGGAAACACCATATATTTT,CASSIGTGLSGNTIYF,TRBV19,NA,TRBJ1-3,NA
TGCGCCAGCAGCACCGGGACTAGGGCAGATACGCAGTATTTT,CASSTGTRADTQYF,TRBV5-1,TRBD2,TRBJ2-3,few
TGTGCCAGCAGTTACTCCCTGGGGGGGGTAAGTGAAAAACTGTTTTTT,CASSYSLGGVSEKLFF,TRBV6-5,NA,TRBJ1-4,NA
TGTGCCAGTAGTAAATCGACAGGGGCTAACTATGGCTACACCTTC,CASSKSTGANYGYTF,TRBV19,TRBD1,TRBJ1-2,NA
TGTGCCAGCAGTTATGAGGGGGGGCTGGCCACTGAAGCTTTCTTT,CASSYEGGLATEAFF,TRBV6-5,NA,TRBJ1-1,NA
TGCGCCAGCAGCTGGACGTCTTGGGCTAGCGGGGGGGCCTCCAATGAGCAGTTCTTC,CASSWTSWASGGASNEQFF,TRBV5-1,TRBD2,TRBJ2-1,NA
TGCGCCAGCAGCTTGGTTGGGACAGCTAGACGGAACACTGAAGCTTTCTTT,CASSLVGTARRNTEAFF,TRBV5-1,TRBD1,TRBJ1-1,NA
TGTGCCAGCAGCCCAGCTGACAGGACTTCTCACGAGCAGTACTTC,CASSPADRTSHEQYF,TRBV7-6,NA,TRBJ2-7,NA
TGTGCCAGCAGCTTGGGACAGCTCTCTGGAAACACCATATATTTT,CASSLGQLSGNTIYF,TRBV5-5,NA,TRBJ1-3,NA
TGTGCCAGCAGCCCCAGGGATAGGGGCACTGAAGCTTTCTTT,CASSPRDRGTEAFF,TRBV5-4,NA,TRBJ1-1,NA
TGTGCCAGCAGTTTGGGACTGCGCTCCTACGAGCAGTACTTC,CASSLGLRSYEQYF,TRBV6-2/TRBV6-3,NA,TRBJ2-7,once